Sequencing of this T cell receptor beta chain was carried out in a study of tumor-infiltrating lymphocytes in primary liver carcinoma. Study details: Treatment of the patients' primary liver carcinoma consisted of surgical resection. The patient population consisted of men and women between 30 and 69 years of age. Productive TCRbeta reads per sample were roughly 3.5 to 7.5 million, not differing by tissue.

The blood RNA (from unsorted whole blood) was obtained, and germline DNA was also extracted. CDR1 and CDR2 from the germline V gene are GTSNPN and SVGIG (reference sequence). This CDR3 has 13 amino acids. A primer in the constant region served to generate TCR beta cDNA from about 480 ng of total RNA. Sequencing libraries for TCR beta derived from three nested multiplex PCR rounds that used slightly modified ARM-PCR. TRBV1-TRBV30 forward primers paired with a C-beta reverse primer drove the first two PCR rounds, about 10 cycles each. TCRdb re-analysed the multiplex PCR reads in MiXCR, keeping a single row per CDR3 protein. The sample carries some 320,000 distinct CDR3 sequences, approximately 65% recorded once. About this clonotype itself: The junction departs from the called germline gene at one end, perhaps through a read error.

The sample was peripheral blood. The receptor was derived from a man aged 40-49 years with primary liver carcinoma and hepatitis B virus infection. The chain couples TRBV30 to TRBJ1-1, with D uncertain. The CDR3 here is CAWSEGRNTDAFF. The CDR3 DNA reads TGTGCCTGGTCCGAGGGCCGTAACACTGATGCTTTCTTT.